This TCR beta chain was profiled in a study of shared clonotypes between healthy human individuals. In the authors' workflow: Junction-only sequences without quality scores were provided by ImmunoSEQ, so filtering was different. Profiled with immunoSEQ multiplex PCR; TCRdb holds only in-frame clones, not every one. The V and J calls and clone size are taken from that table; D and trimming were inferred from the DNA. Among some 500,000 clones, roughly four fifths were seen once, and the ten largest hold around 13%. CDR3 length: 14 residues. Trimming took off 2 bases at V and 5 bases at J, with 9 bases between the two ends. Germline V gene lookup returns CDR1 MNHEY and CDR2 SMNVEV (reference sequence).

This sequence joins TRBV27 and TRBJ2-2, with D perhaps TRBD1 (5 bases). Source material: PBMCs. The TCR comes from a woman between 40 and 55 years old in good health. Some clones in this sample may be carry-over from other donors' samples. This CDR3 is CASSLEGDTGELFF. The CDR3 DNA is TGTGCCAGCAGTTTAGAAGGGGATACCGGGGAGCTGTTTTTT.